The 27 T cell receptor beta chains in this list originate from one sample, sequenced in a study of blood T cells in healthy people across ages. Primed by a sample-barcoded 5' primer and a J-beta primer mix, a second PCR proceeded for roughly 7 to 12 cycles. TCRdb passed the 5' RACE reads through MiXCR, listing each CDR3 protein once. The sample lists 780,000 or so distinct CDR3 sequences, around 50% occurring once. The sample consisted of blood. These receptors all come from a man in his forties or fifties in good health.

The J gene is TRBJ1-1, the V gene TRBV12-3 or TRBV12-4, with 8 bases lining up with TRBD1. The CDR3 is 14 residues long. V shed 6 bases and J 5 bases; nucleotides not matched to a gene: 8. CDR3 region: CASRSTGVETEAFF. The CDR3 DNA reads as TGTGCCAGCAGGTCGACAGGGGTAGAAACTGAAGCTTTCTTT.

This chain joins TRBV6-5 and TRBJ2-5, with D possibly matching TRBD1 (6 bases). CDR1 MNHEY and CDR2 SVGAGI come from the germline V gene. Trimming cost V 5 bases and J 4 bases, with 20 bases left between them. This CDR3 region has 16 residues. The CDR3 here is CASSRAGASPRETQYF. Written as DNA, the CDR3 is TGTGCCAGCAGTCGAGCAGGGGCCTCGCCCAGAGAGACCCAGTACTTC.

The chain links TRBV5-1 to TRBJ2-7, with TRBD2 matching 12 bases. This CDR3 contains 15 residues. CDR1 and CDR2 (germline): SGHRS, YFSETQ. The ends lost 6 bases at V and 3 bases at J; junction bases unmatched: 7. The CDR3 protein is CASTTRLAGVYEQYF. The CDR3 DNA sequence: TGCGCCAGCACCACTCGACTAGCGGGAGTCTACGAGCAGTACTTC. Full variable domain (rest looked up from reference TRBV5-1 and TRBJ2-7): KAGVTQTPRYLIKTRGQQVTLSCSPISGHRSVSWYQQTPGQGLQFLFEYFSETQRNKGNFPGRFSGRQFSNSRSEMNVSTLELGDSALYLCASTTRLAGVYEQYFGPGTRLTVT.

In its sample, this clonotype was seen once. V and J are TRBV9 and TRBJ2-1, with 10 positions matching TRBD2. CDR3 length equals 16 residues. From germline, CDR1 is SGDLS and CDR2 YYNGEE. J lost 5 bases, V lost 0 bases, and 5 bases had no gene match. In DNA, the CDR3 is TGTGCCAGCAGCGTAGCGGTAGCGGGGGGAAACAATGAGCAGTTCTTC. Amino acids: CASSVAVAGGNNEQFF. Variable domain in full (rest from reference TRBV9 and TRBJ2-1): DSGVTQTPKHLITATGQRVTLRCSPRSGDLSVYWYQQSLDQGLQFLIQYYNGEERAKGNILERFSAQQFPDLHSELNLSSLELGDSALYFCASSVAVAGGNNEQFFGPGTRLTVL.

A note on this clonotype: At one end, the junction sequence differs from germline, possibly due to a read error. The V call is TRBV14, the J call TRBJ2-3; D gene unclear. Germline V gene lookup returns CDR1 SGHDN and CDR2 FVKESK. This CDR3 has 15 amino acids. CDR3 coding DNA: TGTGCCAGCAGCCAAGGCAGTCTACACAGAGATATGCAGTATTTT. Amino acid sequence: CASSQGSLHRDMQYF.

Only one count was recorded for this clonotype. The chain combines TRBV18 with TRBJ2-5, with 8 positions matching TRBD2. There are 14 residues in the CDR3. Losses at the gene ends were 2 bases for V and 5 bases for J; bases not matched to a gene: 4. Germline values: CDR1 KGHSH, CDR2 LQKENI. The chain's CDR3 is CASSPVSGKETQYF. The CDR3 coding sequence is TGTGCCAGCTCACCAGTTAGCGGGAAGGAGACCCAGTACTTC. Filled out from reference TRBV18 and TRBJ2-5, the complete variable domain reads NAGVMQNPRHLVRRRGQEARLRCSPMKGHSHVYWYRQLPEEGLKFMVYLQKENIIDESGMPKERFSAEFPKEGPSILRIQQVVRGDSAAYFCASSPVSGKETQYFGPGTRLLVL.

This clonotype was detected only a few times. The CDR3 region has the DNA TGTGCCAGCAGGCCTCTAACGGGGGCGGGTTACAATGAGCAGTTCTTC. It translates to CASRPLTGAGYNEQFF. This rearrangement joins TRBV12-3 or TRBV12-4 to TRBJ2-1; tentatively, D is TRBD1 or TRBD2 (6 bases each). V was pared by 6 bases and J by 4 bases, with 19 bases between. The CDR3 sequence is 16 residues long.

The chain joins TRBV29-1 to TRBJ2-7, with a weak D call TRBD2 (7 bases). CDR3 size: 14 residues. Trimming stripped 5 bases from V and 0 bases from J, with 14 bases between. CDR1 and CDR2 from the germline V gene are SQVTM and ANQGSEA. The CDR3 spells CSVQGGGLSYEQYF. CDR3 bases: TGCAGCGTTCAAGGGGGGGGGCTCTCCTACGAGCAGTACTTC.

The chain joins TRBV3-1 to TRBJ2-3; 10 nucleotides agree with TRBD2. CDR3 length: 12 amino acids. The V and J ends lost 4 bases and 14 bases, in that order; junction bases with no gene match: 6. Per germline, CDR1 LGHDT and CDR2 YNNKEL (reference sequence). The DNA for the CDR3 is TGTGCCAGCAGCCCCCTAGCGGGGGAGACGTATTTT. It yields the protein CASSPLAGETYF.

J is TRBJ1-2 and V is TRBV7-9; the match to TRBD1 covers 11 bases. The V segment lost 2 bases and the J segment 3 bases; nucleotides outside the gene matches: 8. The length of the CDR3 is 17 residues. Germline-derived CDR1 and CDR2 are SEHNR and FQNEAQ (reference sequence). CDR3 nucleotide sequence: TGTGCCAGCAGCTTACCACAAGGGACAGGGGGGGACTATGGCTACACCTTC. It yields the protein CASSLPQGTGGDYGYTF.

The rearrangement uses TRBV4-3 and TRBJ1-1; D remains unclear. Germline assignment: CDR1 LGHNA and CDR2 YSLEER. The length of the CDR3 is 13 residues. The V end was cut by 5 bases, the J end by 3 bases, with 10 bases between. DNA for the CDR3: TGCGCCAGCAGCATGAGGGCGGACACTGAAGCTTTCTTT. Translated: CASSMRADTEAFF.

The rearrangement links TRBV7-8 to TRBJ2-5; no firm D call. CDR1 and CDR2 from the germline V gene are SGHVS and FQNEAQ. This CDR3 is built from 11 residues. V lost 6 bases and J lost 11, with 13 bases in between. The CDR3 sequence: CASRIDTEQYF. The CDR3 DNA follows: TGTGCCAGCAGAATAGACACTGAGCAGTACTTC.

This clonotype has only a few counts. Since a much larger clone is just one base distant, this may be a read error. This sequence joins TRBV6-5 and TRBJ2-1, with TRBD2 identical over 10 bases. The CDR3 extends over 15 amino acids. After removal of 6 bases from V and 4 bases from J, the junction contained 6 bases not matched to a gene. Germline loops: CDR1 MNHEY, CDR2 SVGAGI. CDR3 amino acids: CASRRASGSYNEQFF. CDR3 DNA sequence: TGTGCCAGCAGGAGAGCTAGCGGGAGTTACAATGAGCAGTTCTTC.

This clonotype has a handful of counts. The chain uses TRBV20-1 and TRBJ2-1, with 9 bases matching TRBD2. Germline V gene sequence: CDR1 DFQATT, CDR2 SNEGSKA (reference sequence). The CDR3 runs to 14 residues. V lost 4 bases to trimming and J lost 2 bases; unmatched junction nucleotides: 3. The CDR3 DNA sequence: TGCAGTGCTATAGCGGGAGTCGCCTACAATGAGCAGTTCTTC. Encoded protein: CSAIAGVAYNEQFF.

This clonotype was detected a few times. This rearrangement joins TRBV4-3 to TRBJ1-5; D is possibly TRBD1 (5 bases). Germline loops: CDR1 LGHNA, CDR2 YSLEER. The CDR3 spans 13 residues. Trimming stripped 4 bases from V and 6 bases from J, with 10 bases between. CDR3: CASSPVGGQPQHF. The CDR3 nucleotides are TGCGCCAGCAGCCCAGTGGGGGGTCAGCCCCAGCATTTT.

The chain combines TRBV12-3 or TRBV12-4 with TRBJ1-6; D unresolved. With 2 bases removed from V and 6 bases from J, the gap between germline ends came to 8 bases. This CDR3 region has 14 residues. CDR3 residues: CASSLHGVNSPLHF. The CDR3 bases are TGTGCCAGCAGTTTACATGGGGTTAATTCACCCCTCCACTTT.

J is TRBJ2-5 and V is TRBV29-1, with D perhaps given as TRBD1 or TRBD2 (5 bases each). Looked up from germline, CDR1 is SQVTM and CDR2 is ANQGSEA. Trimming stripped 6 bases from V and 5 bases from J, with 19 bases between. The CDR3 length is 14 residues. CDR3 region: CSVGGGRTSETQYF. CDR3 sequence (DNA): TGCAGCGTGGGTGGAGGTCGGACATCGGAGACCCAGTACTTC.

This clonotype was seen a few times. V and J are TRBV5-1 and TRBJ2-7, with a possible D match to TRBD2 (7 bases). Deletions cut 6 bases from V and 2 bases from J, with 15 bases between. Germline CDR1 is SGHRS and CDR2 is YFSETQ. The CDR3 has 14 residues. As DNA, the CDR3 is TGCGCCAGCAATTCCGACGGGGGGCCCTACGAGCAGTACTTC. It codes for CASNSDGGPYEQYF.

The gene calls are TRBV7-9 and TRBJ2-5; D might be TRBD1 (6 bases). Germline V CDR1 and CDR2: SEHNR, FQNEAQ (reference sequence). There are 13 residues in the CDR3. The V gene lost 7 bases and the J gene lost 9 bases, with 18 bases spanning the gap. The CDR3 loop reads CASTNTGTAAQYF. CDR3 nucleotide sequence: TGTGCCAGCACCAACACAGGGACGGCGGCCCAGTACTTC.

CDR3 sequence: CASSVTGTLDGYTF. CDR3 DNA sequence: TGTGCCAGCAGTGTGACCGGGACCCTTGACGGCTACACCTTC. The chain carries TRBV28 and TRBJ1-2; D might be TRBD1 (5 bases). Germline-derived CDR1 and CDR2 are MDHEN and SYDVKM. V was trimmed by 5 bases and J by 8 bases, leaving 18 bases between them. CDR3 length equals 14 residues.

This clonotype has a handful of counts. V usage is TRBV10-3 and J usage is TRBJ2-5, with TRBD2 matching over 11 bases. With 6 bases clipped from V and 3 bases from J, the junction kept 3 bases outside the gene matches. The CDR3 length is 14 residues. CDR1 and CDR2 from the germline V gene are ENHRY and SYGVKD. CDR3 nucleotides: TGTGCCATCAGACCGGGACTAGCGGAAGAGACCCAGTACTTC. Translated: CAIRPGLAEETQYF.

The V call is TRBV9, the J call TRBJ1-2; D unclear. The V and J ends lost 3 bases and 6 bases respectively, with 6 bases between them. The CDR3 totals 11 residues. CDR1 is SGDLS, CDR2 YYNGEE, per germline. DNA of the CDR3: TGTGCCAGCAGCGGTCTCAATGGCTACACCTTC. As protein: CASSGLNGYTF.

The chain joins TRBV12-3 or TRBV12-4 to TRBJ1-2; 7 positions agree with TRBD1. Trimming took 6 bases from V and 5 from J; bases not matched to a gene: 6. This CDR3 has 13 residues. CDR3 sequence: CASSPGTVYGYTF. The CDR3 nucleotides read TGTGCCAGCAGCCCCGGGACAGTATATGGCTACACCTTC.

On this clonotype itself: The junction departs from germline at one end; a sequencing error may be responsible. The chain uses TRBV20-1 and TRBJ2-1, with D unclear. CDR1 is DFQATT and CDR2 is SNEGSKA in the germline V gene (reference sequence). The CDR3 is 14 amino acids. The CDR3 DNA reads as TGCGGTGCTAGAGTCCGAGGCCGCTACAATGAGCAGTTCTTC. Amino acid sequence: CGARVRGRYNEQFF.

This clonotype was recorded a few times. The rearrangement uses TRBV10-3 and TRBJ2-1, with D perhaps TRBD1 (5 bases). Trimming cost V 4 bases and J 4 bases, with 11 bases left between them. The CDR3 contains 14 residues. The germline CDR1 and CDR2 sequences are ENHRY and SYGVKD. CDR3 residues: CAISVERGYNEQFF. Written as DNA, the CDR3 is TGTGCCATCAGTGTTGAAAGGGGATACAATGAGCAGTTCTTC.

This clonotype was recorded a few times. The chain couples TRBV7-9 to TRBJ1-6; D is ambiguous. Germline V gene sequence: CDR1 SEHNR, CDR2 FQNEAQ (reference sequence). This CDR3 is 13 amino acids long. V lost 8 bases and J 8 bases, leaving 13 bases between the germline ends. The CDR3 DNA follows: TGTGCCAGCCTAACCCCCGGAGATTCACCCCTCCACTTT. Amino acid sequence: CASLTPGDSPLHF. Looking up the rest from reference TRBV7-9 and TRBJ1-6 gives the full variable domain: DTGVSQNPRHKITKRGQNVTFRCDPISEHNRLYWYRQTLGQGPEFLTYFQNEAQLEKSRLLSDRFSAERPKGSFSTLEIQRTEQGDSAMYLCASLTPGDSPLHFGNGTRLTVT.

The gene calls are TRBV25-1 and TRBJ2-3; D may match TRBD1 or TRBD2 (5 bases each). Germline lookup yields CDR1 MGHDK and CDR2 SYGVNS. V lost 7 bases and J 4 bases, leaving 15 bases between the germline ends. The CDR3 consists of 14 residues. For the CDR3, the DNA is TGTGCCAGCACCCAAAGAGGGGTGGCAGATACGCAGTATTTT. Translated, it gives CASTQRGVADTQYF.